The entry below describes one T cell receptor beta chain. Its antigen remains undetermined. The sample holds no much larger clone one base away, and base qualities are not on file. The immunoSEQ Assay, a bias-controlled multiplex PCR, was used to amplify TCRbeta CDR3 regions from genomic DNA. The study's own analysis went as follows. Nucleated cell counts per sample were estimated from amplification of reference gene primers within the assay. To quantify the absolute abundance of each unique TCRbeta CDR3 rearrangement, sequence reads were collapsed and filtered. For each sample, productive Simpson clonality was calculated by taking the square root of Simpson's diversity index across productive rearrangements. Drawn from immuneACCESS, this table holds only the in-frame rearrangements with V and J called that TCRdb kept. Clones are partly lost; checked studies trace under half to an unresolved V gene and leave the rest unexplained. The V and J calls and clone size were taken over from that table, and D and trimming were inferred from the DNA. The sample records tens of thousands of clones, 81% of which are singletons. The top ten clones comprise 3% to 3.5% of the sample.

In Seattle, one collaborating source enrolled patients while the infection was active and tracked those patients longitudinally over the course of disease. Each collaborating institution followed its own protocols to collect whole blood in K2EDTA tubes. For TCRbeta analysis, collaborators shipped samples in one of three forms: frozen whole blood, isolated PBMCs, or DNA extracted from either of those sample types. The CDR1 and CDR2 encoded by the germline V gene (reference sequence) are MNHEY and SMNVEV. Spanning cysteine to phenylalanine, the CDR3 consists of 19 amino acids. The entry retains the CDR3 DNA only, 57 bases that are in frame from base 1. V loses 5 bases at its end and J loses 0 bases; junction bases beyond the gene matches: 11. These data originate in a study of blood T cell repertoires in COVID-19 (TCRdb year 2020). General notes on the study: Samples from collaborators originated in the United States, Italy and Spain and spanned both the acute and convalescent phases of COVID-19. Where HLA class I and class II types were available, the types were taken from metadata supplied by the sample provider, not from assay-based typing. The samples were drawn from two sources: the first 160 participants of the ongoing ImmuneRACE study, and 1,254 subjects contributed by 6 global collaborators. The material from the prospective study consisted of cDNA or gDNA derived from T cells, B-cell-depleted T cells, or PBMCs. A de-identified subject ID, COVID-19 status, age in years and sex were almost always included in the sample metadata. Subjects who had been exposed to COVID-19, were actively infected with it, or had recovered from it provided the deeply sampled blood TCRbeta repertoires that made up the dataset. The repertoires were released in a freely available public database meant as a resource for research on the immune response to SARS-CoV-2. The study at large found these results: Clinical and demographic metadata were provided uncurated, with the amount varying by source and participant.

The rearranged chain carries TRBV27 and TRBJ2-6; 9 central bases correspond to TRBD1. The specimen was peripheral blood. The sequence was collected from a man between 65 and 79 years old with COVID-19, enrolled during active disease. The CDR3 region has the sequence CASSLLGGQGPSGANVLTF. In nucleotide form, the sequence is TGTGCCAGCAGTCTCCTCGGAGGACAGGGGCCCTCTGGGGCCAACGTCCTGACTTTC.